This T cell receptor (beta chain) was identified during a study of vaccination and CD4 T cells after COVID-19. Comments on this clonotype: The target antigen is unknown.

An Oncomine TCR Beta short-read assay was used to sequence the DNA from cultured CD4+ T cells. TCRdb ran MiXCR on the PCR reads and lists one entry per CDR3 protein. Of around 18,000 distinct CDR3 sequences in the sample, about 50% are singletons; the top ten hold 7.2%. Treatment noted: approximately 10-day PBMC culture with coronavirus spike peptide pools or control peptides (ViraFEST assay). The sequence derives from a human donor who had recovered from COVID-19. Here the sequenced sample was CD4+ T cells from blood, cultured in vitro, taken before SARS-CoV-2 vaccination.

The CDR3 loop reads CASSLAGGDYGYTF. CDR3 in DNA: TGTGCCAGCAGCTTGGCAGGGGGTGACTATGGCTACACCTTC. The chain recombines TRBV7-9 with TRBJ1-2; 7 bases line up with TRBD1. V gave up 3 bases and J gave up 3 bases; unmatched junction bases: 4. The CDR3 length is 14 residues. Germline CDR1 is SEHNR and CDR2 is FQNEAQ (reference sequence).